The 9 T cell receptor beta chains below all came from one sample that was sequenced in a study of cytomegalovirus exposure and HLA in healthy donors. The protocol was immunoSEQ multiplex PCR, while the TCRdb copy is restricted to in-frame clones and leaves out a portion. This table holds around 34,000 clones, about 93% found once. The sequencing input was PBMCs. These receptor sequences come from a man aged 18 to 30 in good health and CMV-seronegative.

The chain combines TRBV5-1 with TRBJ2-7, with 9 bases fitting TRBD2. The ends lost 4 bases at V and 7 bases at J; junction bases unmatched: 12. The CDR3 loop spans 15 amino acids. CDR1 is SGHRS, CDR2 YFSETQ, per germline. CDR3 residues: CASSPEGLAIGEQYF. The DNA of the CDR3 is TGCGCCAGCAGCCCGGAAGGACTAGCGATTGGTGAGCAGTACTTC.

The chain joins TRBV6-4 to TRBJ2-1; 9 bases align to TRBD2. The V gene's germline CDR1 is MRHNA and CDR2 SNTAGT. V shed 0 bases, J shed 6 bases, and the junction held 9 bases outside the gene matches. CDR3 size: 17 residues. CDR3 amino acids: CASSDSDSGGGSNEQFF. DNA for the CDR3: TGTGCCAGCAGTGACTCGGATAGCGGGGGAGGGAGCAATGAGCAGTTCTTC.

The chain carries TRBV6-1 and TRBJ1-2; 10 bases fit TRBD1. CDR3 length: 13 residues. After removal of 1 base from V and 9 bases from J, the junction contained 2 bases not matched to a gene. Germline V gives CDR1 MNHNS, CDR2 SASEGT. Here the CDR3 DNA reads TGTGCCAGCAGTGAAGTGGGACAGGGGCGCTACACCTTC. It is translated as CASSEVGQGRYTF.

V usage is TRBV9 and J usage is TRBJ2-3, with 7 bases lining up with TRBD1. The germline V gene encodes CDR1 SGDLS and CDR2 YYNGEE. CDR3 length equals 14 residues. The V and J ends lost 2 bases and 1 base, in that order; junction bases with no gene match: 1. This chain's CDR3 is CASSVGTGTDTQYF. As DNA, the CDR3 is TGTGCCAGCAGCGTCGGGACAGGCACAGATACGCAGTATTTT.

This chain joins TRBV9 and TRBJ2-1, with TRBD2 matching 14 bases. V shed 4 bases and J 7 bases; nucleotides not matched to a gene: 7. Germline CDR1 reads SGDLS; CDR2 reads YYNGEE. The CDR3 runs to 16 residues. The CDR3 spells CASSTGGLAGENEQFF. CDR3 nucleotide sequence: TGTGCCAGCAGCACCGGGGGACTAGCGGGGGAGAATGAGCAGTTCTTC.

This sequence joins TRBV7-9 and TRBJ2-5, with TRBD1 identical over 7 bases. This CDR3 has 17 residues. V trimming: 8 bases; J trimming: 5 bases; junction bases outside the gene matches: 20. Germline V gene sequence: CDR1 SEHNR, CDR2 FQNEAQ (reference sequence). CDR3 sequence (DNA): TGTGCCAGCCAGCCGCCTCAGGGGGAACTAGGGGACGAGACCCAGTACTTC. Its translation is CASQPPQGELGDETQYF.

The J gene is TRBJ1-5, the V gene TRBV18; D unresolved. Trimming stripped 1 base from V and 2 bases from J, with 6 bases between. This CDR3 spans 14 amino acids. The germline V gene has CDR1 KGHSH and CDR2 LQKENI. DNA for the CDR3: TGTGCCAGCTCACCACAGGGAGGCAATCAGCCCCAGCATTTT. It is translated as CASSPQGGNQPQHF.

The J gene is TRBJ1-1, the V gene TRBV5-1; D perhaps matches TRBD1 (6 bases). This CDR3 comprises 15 residues. Trimming stripped 6 bases from V and 1 base from J, with 16 bases between. The V gene's germline CDR1 is SGHRS and CDR2 YFSETQ. CDR3 amino acids: CASTPGTTGNTEAFF. The CDR3, as DNA: TGCGCCAGCACCCCGGGGACAACAGGGAACACTGAAGCTTTCTTT. Complete variable domain (other parts from reference TRBV5-1 and TRBJ1-1): KAGVTQTPRYLIKTRGQQVTLSCSPISGHRSVSWYQQTPGQGLQFLFEYFSETQRNKGNFPGRFSGRQFSNSRSEMNVSTLELGDSALYLCASTPGTTGNTEAFFGQGTRLTVV.

The chain links TRBV6-6 to TRBJ1-1; TRBD1 matches 9 bases. Trimming cost V 6 bases and J 1 base; bases outside gene matches: 6. The CDR3 totals 15 residues. From germline, CDR1 is MNHNY and CDR2 SVGAGI (reference sequence). CDR3 protein: CASSRTGVSNTEAFF. In nucleotides, the CDR3 is TGTGCCAGCAGCCGGACAGGGGTTTCGAACACTGAAGCTTTCTTT.